Reported below is one T cell receptor beta chain. Antigen: not known. This table comes from immunoSEQ multiplex PCR, and its TCRdb copy is limited to in-frame clones, with some not included. The sample has roughly 2.4 million clones; around 95% are singletons. This record belongs to a study of shared clonotypes between healthy human individuals. The CDR3 runs to 15 residues. Trimming cost V 3 bases and J 4 bases; bases outside gene matches: 9. Germline V CDR1 and CDR2: GTSNPN, SVGIG (reference sequence). Study observations and caveats: Blood was the only sampled material, and tissue repertoires likely differ.

J is TRBJ2-7 and V is TRBV30; 10 nucleotides agree with TRBD1. Sequences were obtained from naive CD4+ T cells sorted from blood. Sample subset: CD45RA+ positively selected. This clonotype was obtained from a man aged 18 to 30 in good health. The CDR3 spells CAWRATTGGSYEQYF. The CDR3 DNA reads TGTGCCTGGAGGGCGACGACAGGGGGCTCTTACGAGCAGTACTTC.